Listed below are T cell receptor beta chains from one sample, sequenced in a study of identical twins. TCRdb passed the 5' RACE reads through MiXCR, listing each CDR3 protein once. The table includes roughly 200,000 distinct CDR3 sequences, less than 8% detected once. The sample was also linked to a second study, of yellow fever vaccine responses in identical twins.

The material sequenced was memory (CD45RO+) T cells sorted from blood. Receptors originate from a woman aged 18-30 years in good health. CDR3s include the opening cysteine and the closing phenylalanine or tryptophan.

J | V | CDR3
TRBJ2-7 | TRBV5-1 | CASSLGGYRGFSYEQYF
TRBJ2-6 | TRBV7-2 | CASSLFSRAGANVLTF
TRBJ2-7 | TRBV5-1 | CASSRDRGAYEQYF
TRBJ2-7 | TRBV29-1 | CSVGHQQGGEQYF
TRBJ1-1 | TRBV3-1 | CASSQDNRGNAEAFF
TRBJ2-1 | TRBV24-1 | CATSDIQGADYNEQFF
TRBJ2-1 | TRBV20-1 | CSDKQAYNEQFF
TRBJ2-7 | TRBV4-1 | CASSQDLTSEAYEQYF
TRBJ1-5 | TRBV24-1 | CATSVGNNQPQHF
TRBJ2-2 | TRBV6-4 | CASSGQGLTGELFF
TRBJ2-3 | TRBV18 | CASSPRQEYTDTQYF
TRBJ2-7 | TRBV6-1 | CASATGPSYEQYF
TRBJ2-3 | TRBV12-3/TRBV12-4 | CASSVSGSRTDTQYF
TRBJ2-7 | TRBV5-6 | CASSSGDRIYEQYF
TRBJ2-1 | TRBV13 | CASNRPREGNEQFF
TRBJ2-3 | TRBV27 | CASSFRAPDTQYF
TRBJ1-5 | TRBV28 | CASTTGGIRNQPQHF
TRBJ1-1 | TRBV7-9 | CASSFRTSSRNTEAFF
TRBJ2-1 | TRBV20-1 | CSARVAGGLSYNEQFF
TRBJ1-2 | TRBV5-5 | CASSLASGQENYGYTF
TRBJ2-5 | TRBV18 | CASSPPKSGLAETQYF
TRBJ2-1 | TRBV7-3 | CASSLRPSGGALEQFF
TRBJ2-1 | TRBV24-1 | CATSTLAGDYNEQFF
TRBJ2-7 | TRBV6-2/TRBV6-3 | CASSYSNGGITYEQYF
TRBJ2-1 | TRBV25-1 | CASSDHLGVATYNEQFF
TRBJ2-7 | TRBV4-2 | CASSQDEYTGEYEQYF
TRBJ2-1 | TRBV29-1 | CSVAPGTAYNEQFF
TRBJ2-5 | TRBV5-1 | CASSLGAGRTSRNQETQYF
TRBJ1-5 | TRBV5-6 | CASSLRDQPQHF
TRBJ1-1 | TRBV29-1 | CSVLDRNTEAFF
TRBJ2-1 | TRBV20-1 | CSARDLAGDNEQFF
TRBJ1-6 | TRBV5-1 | CASSPGLRSGTYNSPLHF
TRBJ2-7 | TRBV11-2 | CASSTLNPYEQYF
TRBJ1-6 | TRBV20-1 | CSASLDRAENSPLHF
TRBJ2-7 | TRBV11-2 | CASSLLQRVSASSRYEQYF
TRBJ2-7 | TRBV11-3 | CASSTGQSYEQYF
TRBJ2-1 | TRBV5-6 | CASSIYRTSGIGEQFF
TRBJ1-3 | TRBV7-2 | CASSLSASVDTIYF
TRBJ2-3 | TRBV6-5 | CASSSLEGLSATDTQYF
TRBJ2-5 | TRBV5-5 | CASSWGTSGRISQETQYF
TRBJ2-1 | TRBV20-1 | CSTTMTSGYNEQFF
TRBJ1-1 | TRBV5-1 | CASSADTTTEAFF